This T cell receptor beta chain appears in the sequencing data of a study of T cell responses to AZD1222 COVID-19 vaccine. Study context: Investigators merged groups given second doses at roughly 4 or roughly 12 weeks.

This CDR3 has 14 amino acids. V was cut by 6 bases and J by 0 bases, with 11 bases left in between. The V gene's germline CDR1 is MDHEN and CDR2 SYDVKM. General study results and limits: It was only a handful of AZD1222 recipients who were seropositive at baseline. Every sample of the repertoires postdated the peak T cell response.

The method was immunoSEQ multiplex PCR; TCRdb's version includes in-frame clones alone and lacks a portion of them. Of around 180,000 clones listed, around 93% are singletons. Of note for this clone: No antigen is known for it.

The sequence was obtained from an adult in good health. This specimen was peripheral blood, taken on day 0 of AZD1222 vaccination. The rearrangement links TRBV28 to TRBJ1-1; D remains ambiguous. As DNA, the CDR3 is TGTGCCAGCAGCCTAATTAATATGAACACTGAAGCTTTCTTT. Protein: CASSLINMNTEAFF.